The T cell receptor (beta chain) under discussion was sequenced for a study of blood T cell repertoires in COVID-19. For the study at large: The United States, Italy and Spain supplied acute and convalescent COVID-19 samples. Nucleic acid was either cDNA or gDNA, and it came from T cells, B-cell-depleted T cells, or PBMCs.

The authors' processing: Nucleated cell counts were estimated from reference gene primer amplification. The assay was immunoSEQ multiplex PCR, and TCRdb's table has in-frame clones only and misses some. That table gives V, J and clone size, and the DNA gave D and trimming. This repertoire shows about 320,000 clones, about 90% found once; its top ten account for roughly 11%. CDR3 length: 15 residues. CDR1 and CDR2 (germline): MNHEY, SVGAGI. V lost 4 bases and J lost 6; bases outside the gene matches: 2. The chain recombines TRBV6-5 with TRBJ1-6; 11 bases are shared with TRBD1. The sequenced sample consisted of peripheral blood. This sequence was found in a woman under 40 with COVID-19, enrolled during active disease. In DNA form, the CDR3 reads TGTGCCAGCAGTTGGGGGACAGGGGGTAATTCACCCCTCCACTTT. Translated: CASSWGTGGNSPLHF.